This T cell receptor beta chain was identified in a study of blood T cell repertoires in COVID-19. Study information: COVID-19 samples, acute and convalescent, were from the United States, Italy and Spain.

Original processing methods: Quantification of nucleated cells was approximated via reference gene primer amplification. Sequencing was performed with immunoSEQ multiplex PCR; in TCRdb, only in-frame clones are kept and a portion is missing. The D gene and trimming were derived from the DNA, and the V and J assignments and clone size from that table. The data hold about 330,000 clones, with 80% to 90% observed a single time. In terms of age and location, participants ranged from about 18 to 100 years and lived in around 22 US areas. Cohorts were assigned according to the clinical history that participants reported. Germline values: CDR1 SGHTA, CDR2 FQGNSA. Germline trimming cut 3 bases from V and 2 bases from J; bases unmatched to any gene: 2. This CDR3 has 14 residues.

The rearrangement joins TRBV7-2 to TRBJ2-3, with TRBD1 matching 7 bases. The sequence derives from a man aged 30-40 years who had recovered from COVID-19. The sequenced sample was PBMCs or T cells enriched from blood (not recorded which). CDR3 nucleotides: TGTGCCAGCAGCTTGGGACAGTACACAGATACGCAGTATTTT. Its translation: CASSLGQYTDTQYF.